Listed below are T cell receptor beta chains from one sample, sequenced in a study of T cell repertoires in cytomegalovirus infection. Using its own MiXCR run on the reads, TCRdb lists one record per CDR3 protein. This table has about 770,000 distinct CDR3 sequences, almost 30% appearing once. Their antigen targets remain unknown. Sequencing used cultured CD8+ T cells from PBMCs, obtained from culture after CMV antigen stimulation. These receptors were obtained from a human donor in good health (CMV status not recorded). Some clones in this sample may be carry-over from other donors' samples. The CDR3 runs from the conserved cysteine through the conserved F or W. The order of the fields is J gene, CDR3 length, V gene, clone size, D gene, CDR3 DNA, CDR3 protein. The D gene is left open where the match is weak. Where a row states a size, it is once, few, many or the class of an expanded clone; other rows omit it.

TRBJ1-1 14 TRBV14 . . TGTGCCAGCAGCCAATCATTAATTGGACACGAAGCTTTCTTT CASSQSLIGHEAFF
TRBJ2-7 12 TRBV15 few . TGTGCCACCAGCAGTGCAAACCACGAGCAGTACTTC CATSSANHEQYF
TRBJ2-6 15 TRBV20-1 . . TGCAGTGCTAGAGACAGGGAGTTTGGGGCCAACGTCCTGACTTTC CSARDREFGANVLTF
TRBJ2-1 17 TRBV10-3 . TRBD1 TGTGCCATCAGTGAGGGACAGGTGATGAGCTCCTACAATGAGCAGTTCTTC CAISEGQVMSSYNEQFF
TRBJ2-5 12 TRBV4-1 . . TGCGCCAGCAGCACCGGGGAAGAGACCCAGTACTTC CASSTGEETQYF
TRBJ2-1 15 TRBV15 few TRBD2 TGTGCCACCAGCAGAGATAGGGGACTAGCTCTTGAGCAGTTCTTC CATSRDRGLALEQFF
TRBJ1-1 14 TRBV6-2/TRBV6-3 . . TGTGCCAGCAGTTACTCGCCAATGAACACTGAAGCTTTCTTT CASSYSPMNTEAFF
TRBJ2-2 12 TRBV7-8 many . TGTGCCAGCAGCTCTTCTACCGGGGAGCTGTTTTTT CASSSSTGELFF
TRBJ1-2 14 TRBV6-6 few TRBD1 TGTGCCAGCAGTAACAGGGGGCAACTCTATGGCTACACCTTC CASSNRGQLYGYTF
TRBJ2-1 14 TRBV28 . . TGTGCCAGCTTTAAGGTTAGCTCCTACAATGAGCAGTTCTTC CASFKVSSYNEQFF
TRBJ2-2 14 TRBV2 . . TGTGCCAGCAGTGCAGCAGAGAACACCGGGGAGCTGTTTTTT CASSAAENTGELFF
TRBJ1-1 16 TRBV6-2/TRBV6-3 . TRBD1 TGTGCCAGCAGTTACGACAGGGAGCAATGGAACACTGAAGCTTTCTTT CASSYDREQWNTEAFF
TRBJ1-2 16 TRBV6-2/TRBV6-3 . . TGTGCCAGCACCTTCGTGGGGCAGGTCAGCAACTATGGCTACACCTTC CASTFVGQVSNYGYTF
TRBJ2-1 13 TRBV19 . TRBD2 TGTGCCAGTAGAGCGGGGGGCTACAATGAGCAGTTCTTC CASRAGGYNEQFF
TRBJ1-1 16 TRBV7-7 . . TGTGCTAGCAGCCCGATCGGGGCAGGGATGAACACTGAAGCTTTCTTT CASSPIGAGMNTEAFF
TRBJ2-1 15 TRBV7-9 few . TGTGCCAGCAGCTTAGGGCAGAGCACCTACAATGAGCAGTTCTTC CASSLGQSTYNEQFF
TRBJ1-1 14 TRBV10-2 . . TGCGCCAGCAGTGAGTCAGAGGGCGGCACTGAAGCTTTCTTT CASSESEGGTEAFF
TRBJ1-6 16 TRBV5-6 . . TGTGCCGGCAGCGGACGCGTAGAGGGATATAATTCACCCCTCCACTTT CAGSGRVEGYNSPLHF
TRBJ2-1 18 TRBV7-6 . TRBD2 TGTGCCAGCAGCCCAGGGGGACTAGCGGGGGGGGGCTACAATGAGCAGTTCTTC CASSPGGLAGGGYNEQFF
TRBJ2-3 15 TRBV11-2 . . TGTGCCAGCAGCTCTGGGCGCTTCGACACAGATACGCAGTATTTT CASSSGRFDTDTQYF
TRBJ2-2 19 TRBV7-6 . . TGTGCCAGCAGCCTTTCCCCCTTAGGGCCCTATCTGGTTGGCGGGGAGCTGTTTTTT CASSLSPLGPYLVGGELFF
TRBJ2-6 17 TRBV7-9 few TRBD1 TGTGCCAGCAGCACTACCGGGACAGGGCCCGGGGCCAACGTCCTGACTTTC CASSTTGTGPGANVLTF
TRBJ2-1 17 TRBV27 few TRBD2 TGTGCCAGCAGTTTATATCAGCGGGGGGGCCTTGACAATGAGCAGTTCTTC CASSLYQRGGLDNEQFF
TRBJ1-5 19 TRBV6-4 . . TGTGCCAGCAGTGACTCGACGCCAATCGGCCAGGGAGTCAATCAGCCCCAGCATTTT CASSDSTPIGQGVNQPQHF
TRBJ2-1 15 TRBV24-1 many TRBD2 TGTGCCACCAGTGCCGAAAGCGGGGGGCAAGATGAGCAGTTCTTC CATSAESGGQDEQFF
TRBJ1-2 17 TRBV4-3 . . TGCGCCAGCAGCCAAGGGTCGCCTCTAGGAGGAATCTATGGCTACACCTTC CASSQGSPLGGIYGYTF
TRBJ2-2 15 TRBV12-3/TRBV12-4 many TRBD1 TGTGCCAGCAGTCGGACAGGGGAGAACACCGGGGAGCTGTTTTTT CASSRTGENTGELFF
TRBJ2-3 16 TRBV28 . TRBD1 TGTGCCAGCAGCGACCGGGACAGGGGGCGACAAGATACGCAGTATTTT CASSDRDRGRQDTQYF
TRBJ2-7 15 TRBV24-1 . . TGTGCCACCAGTTCAACAGCGGGCAGGGGAAACGAGCAGTACTTC CATSSTAGRGNEQYF
TRBJ2-5 15 TRBV27 . TRBD2 TGTGCCAGCAGTTTCAGCGGGGGGGACCAAGAGACCCAGTACTTC CASSFSGGDQETQYF
TRBJ2-3 14 TRBV10-3 . . TGTGCCACCGGCGGGGTGGGGGTTACAGATACGCAGTATTTT CATGGVGVTDTQYF
TRBJ1-5 13 TRBV12-3/TRBV12-4 once . TGTGTCAGCAGTTTTGGGGGAAATCAGCCCCAGCATTTT CVSSFGGNQPQHF
TRBJ2-1 15 TRBV7-9 many . TGTGCCAGCAGCTTAGTCCGGGGGGCGTACAATGAGCAGTTCTTC CASSLVRGAYNEQFF
TRBJ1-2 12 TRBV15 . . TGTGCCACGAAACAGGGCCCCTATGGCTACACCTTC CATKQGPYGYTF
TRBJ1-4 17 TRBV12-3/TRBV12-4 few TRBD1 TGTGCCAGCAGCAAATCGAGCACAGGGACAGCGGGGGAAAAACTGTTTTTT CASSKSSTGTAGEKLFF
TRBJ1-4 16 TRBV7-8 . . TGTGCCAGCAGCTTCCCCCGGGCCGAGGGTAATGAAATACTGTTTTTT CASSFPRAEGNEILFF
TRBJ1-2 14 TRBV6-2/TRBV6-3 few TRBD1 TGTGCCAGCAGTGACAGGGGAGCTAACTATGGCTACACCTTC CASSDRGANYGYTF